These 4 T cell receptor beta chains came from one sample sequenced in a study of blood T cell repertoires in COVID-19. This table comes from immunoSEQ multiplex PCR, and its TCRdb copy is limited to in-frame clones, with some not included. The sample lists roughly 120,000 clones, 60% to 85% seen once, with about 0.84% in the top ten. The sequencing sample was made of peripheral blood. The receptor source for this set is a human donor with acute or convalescent COVID-19. The donor label of this sample is uncertain.

This chain joins TRBV3-1 (or the pseudogene TRBV3-2) and TRBJ1-5, with D possibly being TRBD1 (5 bases). Trimming left V 2 bases short and J 5 bases short, with 7 bases between. Germline V gene data show CDR1 as LGHDT and CDR2 as YNNKEL (reference sequence). This CDR3 spans 13 amino acids. The CDR3 spells CASSQQGDQPQHF. The CDR3 nucleotides read TGTGCCAGCAGCCAACAGGGTGATCAGCCCCAGCATTTT.

This chain uses TRBV5-1 with TRBJ2-5, with 9 bases that match TRBD1. V lost 4 bases to trimming and J lost 7 bases; unmatched junction nucleotides: 11. Germline CDR1 SGHRS, CDR2 YFSETQ. The CDR3 has 15 residues. The CDR3 protein is CASSNPQGARGTQYF. The CDR3 DNA sequence: TGCGCCAGCAGCAACCCACAGGGGGCGCGGGGGACCCAGTACTTC.

The V call is TRBV28, the J call TRBJ1-4, with D unclear. The V end was cut by 7 bases, the J end by 7 bases, with 10 bases between. The germline CDR1 and CDR2 sequences are MDHEN and SYDVKM. CDR3 length: 12 residues. CDR3 nucleotide sequence: TGTGCCAGCAAGGGTGGAGGTGAAAAACTGTTTTTT. It encodes CASKGGGEKLFF. The whole variable domain, remainder taken from reference TRBV28 and TRBJ1-4, is DVKVTQSSRYLVKRTGEKVFLECVQDMDHENMFWYRQDPGLGLRLIYFSYDVKMKEKGDIPEGYSVSREKKERFSLILESASTNQTSMYLCASKGGGEKLFFGSGTQLSVL.

The chain recombines TRBV9 with TRBJ1-2, with 11 bases fitting TRBD1. The CDR3 has 13 amino acids. Germline-derived CDR1 and CDR2 are SGDLS and YYNGEE. V was pared by 4 bases and J by 5 bases, with 1 base of the junction left unmatched. Written as DNA, the CDR3 is TGTGCCAGCAGCCGGGACAGGGGGTATGGCTACACCTTC. This codes for CASSRDRGYGYTF.